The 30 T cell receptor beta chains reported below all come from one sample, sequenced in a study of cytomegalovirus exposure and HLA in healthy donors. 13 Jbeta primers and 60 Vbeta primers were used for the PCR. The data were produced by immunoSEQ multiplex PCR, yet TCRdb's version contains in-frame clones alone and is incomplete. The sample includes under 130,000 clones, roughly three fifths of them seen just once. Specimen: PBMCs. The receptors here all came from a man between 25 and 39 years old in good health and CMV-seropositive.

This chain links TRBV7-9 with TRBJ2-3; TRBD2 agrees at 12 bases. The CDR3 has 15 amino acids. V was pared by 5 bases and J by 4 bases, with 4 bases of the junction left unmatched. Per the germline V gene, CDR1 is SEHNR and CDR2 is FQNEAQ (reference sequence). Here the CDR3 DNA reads TGTGCCAGCAGCACCCTAGCGGGGGGGCCAGATACGCAGTATTTT. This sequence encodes CASSTLAGGPDTQYF.

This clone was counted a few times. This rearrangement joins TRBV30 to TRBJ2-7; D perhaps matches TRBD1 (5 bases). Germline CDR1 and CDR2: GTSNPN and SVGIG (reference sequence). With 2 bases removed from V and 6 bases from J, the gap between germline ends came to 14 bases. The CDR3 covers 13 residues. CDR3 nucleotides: TGTGCCTGGAGTCTCCAGGGTTTGCGCGAGCAGTACTTC. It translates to CAWSLQGLREQYF. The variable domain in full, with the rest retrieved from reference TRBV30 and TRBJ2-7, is SQTIHQWPATLVQPVGSPLSLECTVEGTSNPNLYWYRQAAGRGLQLLFYSVGIGQISSEVPQNLSASRPQDRQFILSSKKLLLSDSGFYLCAWSLQGLREQYFGPGTRLTVT.

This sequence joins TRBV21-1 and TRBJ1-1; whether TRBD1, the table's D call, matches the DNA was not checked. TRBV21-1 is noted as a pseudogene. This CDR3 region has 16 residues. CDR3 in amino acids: CASSYRTGKSGTEAFF. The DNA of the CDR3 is TGTGCCAGCAGCTACAGGACAGGAAAAAGCGGGACTGAAGCTTTCTTT.

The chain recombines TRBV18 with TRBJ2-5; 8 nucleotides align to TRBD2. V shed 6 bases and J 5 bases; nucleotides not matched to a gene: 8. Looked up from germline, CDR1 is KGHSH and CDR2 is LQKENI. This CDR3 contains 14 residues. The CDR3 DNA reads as TGTGCCAGCTCCCGCGGACTAGCCGGCGAGACCCAGTACTTC. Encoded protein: CASSRGLAGETQYF. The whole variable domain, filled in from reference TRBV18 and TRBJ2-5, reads NAGVMQNPRHLVRRRGQEARLRCSPMKGHSHVYWYRQLPEEGLKFMVYLQKENIIDESGMPKERFSAEFPKEGPSILRIQQVVRGDSAAYFCASSRGLAGETQYFGPGTRLLVL.

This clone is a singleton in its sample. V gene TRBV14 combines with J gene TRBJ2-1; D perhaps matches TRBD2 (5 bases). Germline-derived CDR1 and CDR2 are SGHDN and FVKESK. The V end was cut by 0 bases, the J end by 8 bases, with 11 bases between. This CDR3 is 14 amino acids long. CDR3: CASSQDWAGYEQFF. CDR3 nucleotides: TGTGCCAGCAGCCAAGATTGGGCGGGCTATGAGCAGTTCTTC.

CDR3 protein: CASSPVPGGNQPQHF. The CDR3 DNA sequence: TGCGCCAGCAGCCCCGTTCCCGGGGGCAATCAGCCCCAGCATTTT. This chain joins TRBV5-1 and TRBJ1-5; no reliable D call. Germline V CDR1 and CDR2: SGHRS, YFSETQ. The V end lost 4 bases, the J end lost 2 bases, and 13 bases lay between the germline ends. The CDR3 length is 15 residues.

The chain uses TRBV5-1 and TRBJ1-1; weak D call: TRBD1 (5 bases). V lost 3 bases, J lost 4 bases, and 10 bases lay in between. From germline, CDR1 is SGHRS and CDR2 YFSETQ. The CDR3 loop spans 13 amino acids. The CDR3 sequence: CASSWGGSTEAFF. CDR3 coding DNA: TGCGCCAGCAGCTGGGGGGGGTCCACTGAAGCTTTCTTT.

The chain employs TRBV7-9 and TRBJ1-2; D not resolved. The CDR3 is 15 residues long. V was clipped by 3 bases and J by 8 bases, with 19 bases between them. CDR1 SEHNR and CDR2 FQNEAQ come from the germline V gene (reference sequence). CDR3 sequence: CASSFRREASWGYTF. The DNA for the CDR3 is TGTGCCAGCAGCTTCCGACGGGAGGCATCTTGGGGCTACACCTTC.

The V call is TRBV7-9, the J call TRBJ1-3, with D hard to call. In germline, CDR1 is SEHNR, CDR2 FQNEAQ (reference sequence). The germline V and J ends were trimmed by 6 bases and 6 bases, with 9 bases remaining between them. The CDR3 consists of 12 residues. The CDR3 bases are TGTGCCAGCAGGTCTCGGGAAAACACCATATATTTT. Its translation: CASRSRENTIYF.

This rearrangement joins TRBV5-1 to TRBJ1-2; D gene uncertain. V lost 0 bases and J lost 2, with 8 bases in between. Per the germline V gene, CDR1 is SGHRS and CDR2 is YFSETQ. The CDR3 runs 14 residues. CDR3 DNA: TGCGCCAGCAGCTTGGCCGGAGAAAACTATGGCTACACCTTC. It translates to CASSLAGENYGYTF.

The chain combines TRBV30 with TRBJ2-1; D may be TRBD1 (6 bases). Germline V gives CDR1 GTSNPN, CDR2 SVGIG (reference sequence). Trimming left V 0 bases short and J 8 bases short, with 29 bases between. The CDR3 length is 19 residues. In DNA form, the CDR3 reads TGTGCCTGGAGTGTAGAAGGGACCTACGGACAGTCGAGTTCACATGAGCAGTTCTTC. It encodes CAWSVEGTYGQSSSHEQFF.

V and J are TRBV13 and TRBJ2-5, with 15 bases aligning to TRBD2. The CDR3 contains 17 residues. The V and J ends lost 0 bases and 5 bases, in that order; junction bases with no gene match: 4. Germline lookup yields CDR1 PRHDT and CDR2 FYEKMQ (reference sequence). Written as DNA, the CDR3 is TGTGCCAGCAGCTTAGGGGGACTAGCGGGGGGTCGGGAGACCCAGTACTTC. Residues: CASSLGGLAGGRETQYF.

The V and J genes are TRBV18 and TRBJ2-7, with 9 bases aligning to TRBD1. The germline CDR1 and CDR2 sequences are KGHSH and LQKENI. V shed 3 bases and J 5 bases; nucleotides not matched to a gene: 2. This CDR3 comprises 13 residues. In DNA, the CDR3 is TGTGCCAGCTCACCGACAGGGGGGAACGAGCAGTACTTC. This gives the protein CASSPTGGNEQYF.

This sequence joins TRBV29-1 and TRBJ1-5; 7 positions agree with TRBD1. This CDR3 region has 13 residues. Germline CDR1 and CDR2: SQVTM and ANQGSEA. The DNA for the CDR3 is TGCAAACCTAAGGGGGCTGGCAATCAGCCCCAGCATTTT. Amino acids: CKPKGAGNQPQHF.

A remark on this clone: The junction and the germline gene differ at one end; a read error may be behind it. CDR3 region: CASSHRGYSNEQYF. The CDR3 nucleotides are TGTGCCAGCTCACACCGGGGATACTCCAACGAGCAGTACTTC. The chain links TRBV18 to TRBJ2-7; a possible D gene is TRBD2 (5 bases). The CDR3 is 14 amino acids. Germline V CDR1 and CDR2: KGHSH, LQKENI.

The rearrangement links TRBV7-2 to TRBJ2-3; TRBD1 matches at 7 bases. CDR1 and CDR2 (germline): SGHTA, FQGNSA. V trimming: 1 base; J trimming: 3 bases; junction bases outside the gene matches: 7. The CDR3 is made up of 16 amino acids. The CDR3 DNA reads TGTGCCAGCAGCTTAGTTTTGACAGGGTCAACAGATACGCAGTATTTT. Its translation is CASSLVLTGSTDTQYF.

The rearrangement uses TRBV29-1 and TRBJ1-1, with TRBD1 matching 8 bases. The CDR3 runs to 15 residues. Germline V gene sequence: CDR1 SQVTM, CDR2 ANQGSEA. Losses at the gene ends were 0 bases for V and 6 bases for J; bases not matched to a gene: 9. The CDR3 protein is CSVEDNLGQASEAFF. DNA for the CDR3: TGCAGCGTTGAAGATAACCTGGGACAGGCTTCTGAAGCTTTCTTT.

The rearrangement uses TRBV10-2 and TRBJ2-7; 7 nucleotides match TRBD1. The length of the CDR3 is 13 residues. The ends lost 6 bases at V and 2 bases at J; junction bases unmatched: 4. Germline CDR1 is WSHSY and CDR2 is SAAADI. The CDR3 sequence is CASSETGPYEQYF. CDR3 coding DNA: TGCGCCAGCAGCGAGACAGGGCCCTACGAGCAGTACTTC.

For the CDR3, the DNA is TGTGCCAGCAGCTTAGGCTCAGAACCGAACACTGAAGCTTTCTTT. As protein: CASSLGSEPNTEAFF. The gene calls are TRBV7-9 and TRBJ1-1, with no clear D. The CDR3 is 15 amino acids. V lost 1 base and J 1 base, leaving 10 bases between the germline ends. Germline lookup yields CDR1 SEHNR and CDR2 FQNEAQ (reference sequence).

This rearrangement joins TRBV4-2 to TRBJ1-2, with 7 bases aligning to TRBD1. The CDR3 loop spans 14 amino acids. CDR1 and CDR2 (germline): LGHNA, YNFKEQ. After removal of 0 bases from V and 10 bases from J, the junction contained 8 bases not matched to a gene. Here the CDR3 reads CASSQDLTGFVYTF. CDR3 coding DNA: TGTGCCAGCAGCCAAGATCTGACAGGGTTTGTCTACACCTTC.

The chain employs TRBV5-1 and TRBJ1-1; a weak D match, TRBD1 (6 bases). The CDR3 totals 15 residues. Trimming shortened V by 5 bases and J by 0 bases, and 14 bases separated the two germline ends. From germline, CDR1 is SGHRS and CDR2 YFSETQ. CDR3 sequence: CASSFTQGMNTEAFF. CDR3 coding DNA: TGCGCCAGCAGTTTCACGCAGGGGATGAACACTGAAGCTTTCTTT.

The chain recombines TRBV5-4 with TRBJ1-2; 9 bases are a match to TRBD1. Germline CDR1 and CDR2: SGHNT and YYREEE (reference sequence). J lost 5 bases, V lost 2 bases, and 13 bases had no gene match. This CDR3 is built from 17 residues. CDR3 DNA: TGTGCCAGCAGCTTCGGTGCTCCGGGACAGGGAGGGTATGGCTACACCTTC. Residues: CASSFGAPGQGGYGYTF. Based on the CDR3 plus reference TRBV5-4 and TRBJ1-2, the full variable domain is ETGVTQSPTHLIKTRGQQVTLRCSSQSGHNTVSWYQQALGQGPQFIFQYYREEENGRGNFPPRFSGLQFPNYSSELNVNALELDDSALYLCASSFGAPGQGGYGYTFGSGTRLTVV.

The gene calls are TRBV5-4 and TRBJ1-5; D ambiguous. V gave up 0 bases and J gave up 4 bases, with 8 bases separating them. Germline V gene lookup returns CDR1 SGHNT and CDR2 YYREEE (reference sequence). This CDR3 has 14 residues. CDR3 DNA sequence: TGTGCCAGCAGCTTGGAGCCCGATAATCAGCCCCAGCATTTT. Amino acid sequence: CASSLEPDNQPQHF. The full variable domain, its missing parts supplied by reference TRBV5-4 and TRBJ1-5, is ETGVTQSPTHLIKTRGQQVTLRCSSQSGHNTVSWYQQALGQGPQFIFQYYREEENGRGNFPPRFSGLQFPNYSSELNVNALELDDSALYLCASSLEPDNQPQHFGDGTRLSIL.

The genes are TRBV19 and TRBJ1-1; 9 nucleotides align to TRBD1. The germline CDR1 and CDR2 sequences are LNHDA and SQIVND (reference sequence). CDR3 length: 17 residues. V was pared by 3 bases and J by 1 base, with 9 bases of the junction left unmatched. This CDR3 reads CASSMVEWGQGNTEAFF. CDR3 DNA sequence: TGTGCCAGTAGTATGGTTGAATGGGGACAGGGGAACACTGAAGCTTTCTTT.

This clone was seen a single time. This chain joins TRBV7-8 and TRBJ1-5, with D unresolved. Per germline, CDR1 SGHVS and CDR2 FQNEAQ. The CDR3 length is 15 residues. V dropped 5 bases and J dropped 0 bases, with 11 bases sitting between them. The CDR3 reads CASSRTEYSNQPQHF. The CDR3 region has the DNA TGTGCCAGCAGCAGGACTGAGTATAGCAATCAGCCCCAGCATTTT.

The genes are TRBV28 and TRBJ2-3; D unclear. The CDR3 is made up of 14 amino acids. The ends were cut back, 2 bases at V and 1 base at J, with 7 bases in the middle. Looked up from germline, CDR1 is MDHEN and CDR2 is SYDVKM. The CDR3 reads CASSLKRGTDTQYF. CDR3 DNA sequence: TGTGCCAGCAGTTTAAAACGAGGCACAGATACGCAGTATTTT.

The CDR3 here is CATGGTGSETQYF. The CDR3 DNA follows: TGTGCTACGGGCGGGACAGGGAGCGAGACCCAGTACTTC. The V and J genes are TRBV6-1 and TRBJ2-5; TRBD1 agrees at 9 bases. Germline V gene sequence: CDR1 MNHNS, CDR2 SASEGT. This CDR3 contains 13 residues.

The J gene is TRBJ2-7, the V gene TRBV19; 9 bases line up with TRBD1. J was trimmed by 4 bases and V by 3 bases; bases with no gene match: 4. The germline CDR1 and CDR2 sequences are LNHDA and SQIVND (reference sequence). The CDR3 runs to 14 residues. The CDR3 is CASSIQQGAYEQYF. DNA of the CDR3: TGTGCCAGTAGTATCCAACAGGGGGCTTACGAGCAGTACTTC.

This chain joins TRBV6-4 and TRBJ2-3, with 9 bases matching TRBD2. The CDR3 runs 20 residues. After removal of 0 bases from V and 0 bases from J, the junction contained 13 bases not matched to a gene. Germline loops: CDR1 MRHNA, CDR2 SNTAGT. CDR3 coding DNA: TGTGCCAGCAGTGACTCGAGGCGGGGGGGCCTGTTGTTTAGCACAGATACGCAGTATTTT. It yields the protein CASSDSRRGGLLFSTDTQYF.

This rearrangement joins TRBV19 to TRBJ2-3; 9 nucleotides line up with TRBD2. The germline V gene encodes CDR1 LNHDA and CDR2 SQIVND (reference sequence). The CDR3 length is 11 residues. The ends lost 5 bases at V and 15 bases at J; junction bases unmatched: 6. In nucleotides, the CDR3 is TGTGCCAGTAGTGCGTCTAGCGGGGCTTATTTT. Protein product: CASSASSGAYF.